Shown below are 2 T cell receptor beta chains from a single sample sequenced in a study of identical twins listed by TCRdb under 2016. Libraries came from 5' RACE. Sequencing used an Illumina HiSeq 2000. The public reads were reprocessed in TCRdb via fastp at Q25 and MiXCR, keeping in-frame beta chains. Entries that share a CDR3 protein sequence are merged under the most common genes and DNA. The sample has a few hundred thousand distinct CDR3 sequences on record, about 9% of them singletons. Together, the top ten hold about 3% of the sample. The sample was also linked to a second study, of yellow fever vaccine responses in identical twins.

The sample consisted of CD8+ T cells sorted from blood. Receptor source: a woman younger than 30 in good health.

The V gene is TRBV6-1, the J gene TRBJ1-1; D gene uncertain. CDR3 length equals 15 residues. Germline CDR1 MNHNS, CDR2 SASEGT. The ends were cut back, 7 bases at V and 6 bases at J, with 21 bases in the middle. The DNA of the CDR3 is TGTGCCAGCAACTCCCGGGTGGGATACGAGGCTGAAGCTTTCTTT. Encoded protein: CASNSRVGYEAEAFF.

This clonotype was seen only a few times. In DNA form, the CDR3 reads TGCAGTGCTAGAAACAGAAACTATAACGAGCAGTACTTC. It yields the protein CSARNRNYNEQYF. The gene calls are TRBV20-1 and TRBJ2-7; D unresolved. CDR1 DFQATT and CDR2 SNEGSKA come from the germline V gene (reference sequence). V lost 2 bases to trimming and J lost 5 bases, with 13 bases between them. The CDR3 contains 13 residues.